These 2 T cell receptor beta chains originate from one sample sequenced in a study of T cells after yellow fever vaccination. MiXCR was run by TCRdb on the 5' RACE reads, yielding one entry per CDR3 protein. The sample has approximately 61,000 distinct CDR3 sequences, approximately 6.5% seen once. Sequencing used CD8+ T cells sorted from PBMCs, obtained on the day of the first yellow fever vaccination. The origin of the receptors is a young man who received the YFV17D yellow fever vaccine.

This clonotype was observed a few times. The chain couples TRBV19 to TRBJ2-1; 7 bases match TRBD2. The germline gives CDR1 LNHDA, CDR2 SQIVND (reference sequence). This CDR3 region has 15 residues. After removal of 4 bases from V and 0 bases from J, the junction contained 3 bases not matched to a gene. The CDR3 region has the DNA TGTGCCAGTAGTACCGGGGGGACCTCCTACAATGAGCAGTTCTTC. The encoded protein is CASSTGGTSYNEQFF.

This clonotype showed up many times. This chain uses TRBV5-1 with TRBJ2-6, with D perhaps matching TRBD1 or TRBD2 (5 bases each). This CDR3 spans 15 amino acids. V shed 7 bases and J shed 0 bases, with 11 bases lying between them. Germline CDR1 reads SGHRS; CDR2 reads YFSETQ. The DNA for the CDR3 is TGCGCCAGCCGGGCAGGGAGCTCTGGGGCCAACGTCCTGACTTTC. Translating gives CASRAGSSGANVLTF.